This T cell receptor beta chain originates from a study of cytomegalovirus exposure and HLA in healthy donors. PCR employed 60 Vbeta and 13 Jbeta primers. Here immunoSEQ multiplex PCR was the method, and the copy in TCRdb shows in-frame clones only, minus some. Of roughly 100,000 clones listed, about three quarters are singletons. Comments on this clone: Its cognate antigen is unknown.

The length of the CDR3 is 14 residues. The junction had 10 bases not matched to a gene; V was cut back by 4 bases and J by 10 bases. Germline values: CDR1 SGHRS, CDR2 YFSETQ. The study's findings and limits: There were a few CMV-associated chains whose specificity for CMV antigens was confirmed in vitro.

The sequenced sample consisted of PBMCs. The chain uses TRBV5-1 and TRBJ2-3, with 9 positions matching TRBD2. This TCR derives from a middle-aged man in good health and CMV-seropositive. In DNA, the CDR3 is TGCGCCAGCAGCCGCGGGACTAGCCTCCCGGCGCAGTATTTT. The encoded protein is CASSRGTSLPAQYF.